Listed below are T cell receptor beta chains from one sample, sequenced in a study of sequential checkpoint blockade in melanoma. Profiling relied on immunoSEQ multiplex PCR, and the TCRdb table lists in-frame clones only, not all of them. This repertoire shows under 25,000 clones, about four fifths found once; its top ten account for 11%. Sequenced material: CD8+ T cells sorted from blood (inferred from file names), taken from a patient given nivolumab and ipilimumab in sequence. The receptors originated from a human donor with melanoma. CDR3s include the opening cysteine and the closing phenylalanine or tryptophan. The D gene is left open where the match is weak. Rows may omit the clone size; those that give it use once, few, many or a size class.

V: TRBV10-2; size: NA; D: TRBD1; J: TRBJ1-4; length: 15; CDR3: CASSVAGGGREKLFF; DNA: TGCGCCAGCAGTGTAGCAGGGGGAGGACGAGAAAAACTGTTTTTT
V: TRBV27; size: NA; D: TRBD2; J: TRBJ2-7; length: 19; CDR3: CASRKRATSGNSNSYEQYF; DNA: TGTGCCAGCAGGAAAAGGGCGACTAGCGGGAACTCAAACTCCTACGAGCAGTACTTC
V: TRBV11-2; size: NA; D: NA; J: TRBJ1-2; length: 14; CDR3: CASSLDRGSGGYTF; DNA: TGTGCCAGCAGCTTAGACAGGGGATCGGGTGGCTACACCTTC
V: TRBV6-6; size: NA; D: TRBD1; J: TRBJ1-1; length: 14; CDR3: CASSLSGTVGRAFF; DNA: TGTGCCAGCAGTTTATCGGGGACAGTAGGGCGAGCTTTCTTT
V: TRBV27; size: NA; D: NA; J: TRBJ1-3; length: 15; CDR3: CASSLSGASGNTIYF; DNA: TGTGCCAGCAGTTTATCGGGGGCATCTGGAAACACCATATATTTT
V: TRBV29-1; size: NA; D: TRBD2; J: TRBJ2-1; length: 14; CDR3: CSVARTSGSLEQFF; DNA: TGCAGCGTGGCCAGGACTAGCGGGAGCCTTGAGCAGTTCTTC
V: TRBV9; size: NA; D: NA; J: TRBJ2-4; length: 14; CDR3: CASSVDGSFSIQYF; DNA: TGTGCCAGCAGCGTAGACGGGAGCTTCAGCATTCAGTACTTC
V: TRBV28; size: NA; D: NA; J: TRBJ2-3; length: 15; CDR3: CASSPRGAVTDTQYF; DNA: TGTGCCAGCAGCCCCCGGGGGGCGGTCACAGATACGCAGTATTTT
V: TRBV4-1; size: NA; D: TRBD2; J: TRBJ2-7; length: 16; CDR3: CASSQGLAGGSYEQYF; DNA: TGCGCCAGCAGCCAAGGACTAGCGGGAGGGTCCTACGAGCAGTACTTC
V: TRBV6-1; size: NA; D: NA; J: TRBJ2-7; length: 14; CDR3: CASAPGGHSYEQYF; DNA: TGTGCCAGCGCCCCGGGGGGACACTCCTACGAGCAGTACTTC
V: TRBV19; size: NA; D: NA; J: TRBJ2-1; length: 16; CDR3: CASRVGRWSSYNEQFF; DNA: TGTGCCAGTAGGGTTGGGAGGTGGAGCTCCTACAATGAGCAGTTCTTC
V: TRBV19; size: few; D: NA; J: TRBJ2-2; length: 16; CDR3: CASKFGWSGNTGELFF; DNA: TGTGCCAGTAAATTCGGCTGGAGCGGTAACACCGGGGAGCTGTTTTTT
V: TRBV11-2; size: NA; D: TRBD2; J: TRBJ2-1; length: 16; CDR3: CASSSRSGSSDNEQFF; DNA: TGTGCCAGCAGCTCCCGTAGCGGGAGTTCGGACAATGAGCAGTTCTTC
V: TRBV7-6; size: once; D: NA; J: TRBJ2-2; length: 14; CDR3: CASSLYSNTGELFF; DNA: TGTGCCAGCAGCCTGTACAGCAACACCGGGGAGCTGTTTTTT
V: TRBV18; size: NA; D: NA; J: TRBJ2-7; length: 15; CDR3: CASSPTTTNAYEQYF; DNA: TGTGCCAGCTCACCTACGACAACCAATGCCTACGAGCAGTACTTC
V: TRBV7-9; size: NA; D: NA; J: TRBJ2-1; length: 16; CDR3: CASSFVPGLSFSEQFF; DNA: TGTGCCAGCAGCTTTGTCCCGGGACTCTCTTTCAGCGAGCAGTTCTTC
V: TRBV7-8; size: NA; D: TRBD2; J: TRBJ2-1; length: 15; CDR3: CASSLEREGYNEQFF; DNA: TGTGCCAGCAGCTTAGAGCGGGAGGGTTACAATGAGCAGTTCTTC
V: TRBV19; size: NA; D: TRBD2; J: TRBJ2-1; length: 16; CDR3: CASSIRAGGTYNEQFF; DNA: TGTGCCAGTAGTATACGAGCGGGAGGGACCTACAATGAGCAGTTCTTC
V: TRBV21-1; size: NA; D: NA; J: TRBJ2-1; length: 17; CDR3: CASSIAAGTVWGNEQFF; DNA: TGTGCCAGCAGCATCGCCGCTGGGACAGTCTGGGGCAATGAGCAGTTCTTC
V: TRBV7-6; size: NA; D: NA; J: TRBJ2-2; length: 14; CDR3: CASSLSRQAGELFF; DNA: TGTGCCAGCAGCTTATCCCGCCAGGCCGGGGAGCTGTTTTTT
V: TRBV28; size: NA; D: TRBD1; J: TRBJ1-1; length: 15; CDR3: CASSPLTGLRTEAFF; DNA: TGTGCCAGCAGTCCGTTGACAGGGCTGAGGACTGAAGCTTTCTTT
V: TRBV7-8; size: NA; D: TRBD1; J: TRBJ2-2; length: 13; CDR3: CAEGQGGTGELFF; DNA: TGTGCCGAAGGACAGGGAGGCACCGGGGAGCTGTTTTTT
V: TRBV6-1; size: once; D: TRBD2; J: TRBJ2-1; length: 14; CDR3: CASSGLAGVNEQFF; DNA: TGTGCCAGCAGTGGATTAGCGGGAGTAAATGAGCAGTTCTTC
V: TRBV7-2; size: NA; D: TRBD2; J: TRBJ2-7; length: 16; CDR3: CASSTLGGGSGYEQYF; DNA: TGTGCCAGCAGCACCCTCGGCGGCGGGAGCGGGTACGAGCAGTACTTC
V: TRBV15; size: NA; D: TRBD2; J: TRBJ2-1; length: 18; CDR3: CATSRDTEWLAGPNEQFF; DNA: TGTGCCACCAGCAGAGATACGGAGTGGCTAGCGGGCCCCAATGAGCAGTTCTTC